Below are 21 T cell receptor beta chains sequenced from a single sample in a study of identical twins. TCRdb re-called the 5' RACE reads with MiXCR, one entry per CDR3 protein. The data show about 530,000 distinct CDR3 sequences, more than 20% seen once. Another study also made use of these data, one on yellow fever vaccine responses in identical twins.

The sample comprised CD4+ T cells sorted from blood. The receptors stem from a woman aged 18-30 years in good health.

This clonotype occurred a few times. This sequence joins TRBV3-1 and TRBJ1-1; 8 bases agree with TRBD1. CDR1 is LGHDT and CDR2 is YNNKEL in the germline V gene (reference sequence). The CDR3 spans 14 residues. Losses at the gene ends were 0 bases for V and 3 bases for J; bases not matched to a gene: 0. CDR3 in DNA: TGTGCCAGCAGCCAAGAGGACAGGGACACTGAAGCTTTCTTT. It specifies CASSQEDRDTEAFF.

The J gene is TRBJ1-1, the V gene TRBV29-1, with unresolved D. Trimming took 4 bases from V and 0 from J, leaving 12 bases between them. Germline V gene lookup returns CDR1 SQVTM and CDR2 ANQGSEA. The CDR3 consists of 14 residues. The CDR3 protein is CSVGSGIMNTEAFF. As DNA, the CDR3 is TGCAGCGTTGGGTCAGGCATTATGAACACTGAAGCTTTCTTT.

The chain links TRBV3-1 to TRBJ2-3, with D maybe TRBD2 (5 bases). CDR1 and CDR2 from the germline V gene are LGHDT and YNNKEL (reference sequence). CDR3 size: 17 residues. Trimming cost V 3 bases and J 6 bases, with 22 bases left between them. The CDR3, as DNA: TGTGCCAGCAGCCAGGAGGAGGACGGGGTCGTCGGGGATACGCAGTATTTT. This translates into CASSQEEDGVVGDTQYF.

The chain uses TRBV12-3 or TRBV12-4 and TRBJ1-6; no firm D call. The CDR3 spans 13 residues. V gave up 7 bases and J gave up 7 bases, with 11 bases separating them. The CDR3 reads CASTTTQNSPLHF. CDR3 bases: TGTGCCAGCACCACGACACAGAATTCACCCCTCCACTTT.

The gene calls are TRBV7-2 and TRBJ2-1, with 10 bases fitting TRBD2. Germline V CDR1 and CDR2: SGHTA, FQGNSA. This CDR3 has 17 residues. V shed 0 bases, J shed 4 bases, and the junction held 6 bases outside the gene matches. The CDR3 spells CASSLAHPSGGYNEQFF. CDR3 in DNA: TGTGCCAGCAGCTTAGCGCATCCTAGCGGGGGATACAATGAGCAGTTCTTC.

There are a few counts of this clonotype. The V and J genes are TRBV11-2 and TRBJ2-2; D perhaps matches TRBD2 (6 bases). The CDR3 consists of 14 residues. Germline V gene lookup returns CDR1 SGHAT and CDR2 FQNNGV. Trimming removed 3 bases at V and 5 bases at J, with 10 bases between. DNA for the CDR3: TGTGCCAGCAGCTTCTTGGGGGGAACCGGGGAGCTGTTTTTT. It is translated as CASSFLGGTGELFF.

The chain recombines TRBV29-1 with TRBJ2-2; D is ambiguous. V gave up 4 bases and J gave up 9 bases, with 12 bases separating them. There are 12 residues in the CDR3. CDR1 SQVTM and CDR2 ANQGSEA come from the germline V gene. This chain's CDR3 is CSVGGFEWELFF. Here the CDR3 DNA reads TGCAGCGTTGGTGGGTTTGAATGGGAGCTGTTTTTT.

This clonotype was counted between two and nine times. The rearrangement joins TRBV6-1 to TRBJ2-6; D remains unclear. With 9 bases removed from V and 1 base from J, the gap between germline ends came to 16 bases. The V gene's germline CDR1 is MNHNS and CDR2 SASEGT. CDR3 length: 16 residues. In DNA, the CDR3 is TGTGCCAGTGCGGACGGGTCGTCGTCTGGGGCCAACGTCCTGACTTTC. As protein: CASADGSSSGANVLTF.

A few counts support this clonotype. The chain joins TRBV7-8 to TRBJ1-1, with D perhaps TRBD1 (6 bases). The V and J ends lost 6 bases and 1 base respectively, with 9 bases between them. The CDR3 has 13 residues. From germline, CDR1 is SGHVS and CDR2 FQNEAQ. CDR3 residues: CASRRTANTEAFF. The CDR3 DNA reads TGTGCCAGCAGACGGACAGCGAACACTGAAGCTTTCTTT.

A few counts support this clonotype. This chain connects TRBV5-1 to TRBJ2-1, with D possibly matching TRBD1 (5 bases). V was pared by 3 bases and J by 12 bases, with 19 bases between. Germline-derived CDR1 and CDR2 are SGHRS and YFSETQ. The CDR3 runs 14 residues. The CDR3 region has the DNA TGCGCCAGCAGCTCGCCGCTCCAGGGTTCAGGGCAGTTCTTC. It codes for CASSSPLQGSGQFF.

This clonotype has only a few counts. The genes are TRBV6-1 and TRBJ2-1; 9 positions agree with TRBD1. The CDR3 has 15 residues. The germline CDR1 and CDR2 sequences are MNHNS and SASEGT. With 8 bases clipped from V and 8 bases from J, the junction kept 13 bases outside the gene matches. The CDR3: CASPPGTGSRDEQFF. In DNA form, the CDR3 reads TGTGCCAGCCCCCCCGGGACAGGGTCCAGGGATGAGCAGTTCTTC.

This clonotype was detected a few times. The chain employs TRBV5-1 and TRBJ2-1; a weak D match, TRBD1 (6 bases). Trimming took 2 bases from V and 3 from J, leaving 12 bases between them. The CDR3 spans 15 residues. Looked up from germline, CDR1 is SGHRS and CDR2 is YFSETQ. The CDR3 nucleotides are TGCGCCAGCAGCTTCCCAGGGGCTAGCTACAATGAGCAGTTCTTC. Translating it yields CASSFPGASYNEQFF.

This clonotype was observed a single time. The chain links TRBV3-1 to TRBJ2-2; unclear D gene. The germline gives CDR1 LGHDT, CDR2 YNNKEL (reference sequence). This CDR3 has 17 residues. V dropped 11 bases and J dropped 0 bases, with 22 bases sitting between them. CDR3 loop: CACSQDFGSPNTGELFF. CDR3 DNA sequence: TGTGCCTGCTCCCAAGATTTCGGAAGCCCGAACACCGGGGAGCTGTTTTTT.

This rearrangement joins TRBV25-1 to TRBJ2-2, with D maybe TRBD2 (7 bases). The CDR3 has 14 residues. CDR1 and CDR2 from the germline V gene are MGHDK and SYGVNS. V was clipped by 6 bases and J by 4 bases, with 12 bases between them. The CDR3 reads CASSGGGSTGELFF. The CDR3 DNA follows: TGTGCCAGCAGCGGGGGCGGGAGCACCGGGGAGCTGTTTTTT.

The genes are TRBV12-3 or TRBV12-4 and TRBJ1-5; 7 bases map to TRBD1. The CDR3 totals 15 residues. The V and J ends lost 4 bases and 4 bases, in that order; junction bases with no gene match: 7. The CDR3 DNA reads as TGTGCCAGCAGTTCCTCAGGGGGGGTAAATCAGCCCCAGCATTTT. Protein product: CASSSSGGVNQPQHF.

This clonotype occurred many times. The chain is built from TRBV25-1 and TRBJ2-3; 10 bases fit TRBD2. Germline CDR1 is MGHDK and CDR2 is SYGVNS. J gave up 2 bases and V 5 bases, and 4 bases lay outside the gene matches. The CDR3 is 15 residues long. The CDR3 DNA sequence: TGTGCCAGCAGTTTCAGCGGGGGGGCCACAGATACGCAGTATTTT. Translating it yields CASSFSGGATDTQYF.

This chain uses TRBV24-1 with TRBJ1-6; D gene unclear. Germline V gives CDR1 KGHDR, CDR2 SFDVKD. V lost 9 bases and J 4 bases, leaving 9 bases between the germline ends. This CDR3 contains 13 residues. The CDR3 region has the DNA TGTGCCACCGCTGAGGGATATAATTCACCCCTCCACTTT. As protein: CATAEGYNSPLHF.

The sample holds a few counts of this clonotype. The chain couples TRBV29-1 to TRBJ2-1; D possibly matches TRBD1 or TRBD2 (5 bases each). The CDR3 is made up of 13 amino acids. The ends were cut back, 0 bases at V and 10 bases at J, with 13 bases in the middle. Per germline, CDR1 SQVTM and CDR2 ANQGSEA. CDR3 in amino acids: CSVEDLRGTEQFF. Here the CDR3 DNA reads TGCAGCGTTGAAGATCTGAGGGGCACGGAGCAGTTCTTC.

This clonotype was found a few times. Germline and junction disagree at one end, which may indicate a read error. This chain uses TRBV20-1 with TRBJ1-1; 12 bases agree with TRBD1. The germline gives CDR1 DFQATT, CDR2 SNEGSKA (reference sequence). CDR3 length: 12 amino acids. The CDR3 here is CSATAGTGGLYF. CDR3 nucleotides: TGCAGTGCGACGGCCGGGACAGGGGGCCTTTATTTT.

This clonotype showed up just once. The rearrangement joins TRBV6-5 to TRBJ1-2; TRBD1 matches 8 bases. This CDR3 contains 17 residues. Germline V CDR1 and CDR2: MNHEY, SVGAGI. V trimming: 2 bases; J trimming: 3 bases; junction bases outside the gene matches: 11. CDR3 nucleotides: TGTGCCAGCAGTTACACCACTGACAGGGGAAGATACTATGGCTACACCTTC. This translates into CASSYTTDRGRYYGYTF.

The chain joins TRBV12-3 or TRBV12-4 to TRBJ2-3, with D uncertain. The CDR3 loop spans 13 amino acids. The V end lost 5 bases, the J end lost 6 bases, and 12 bases lay between the germline ends. In nucleotides, the CDR3 is TGTGCCAGCAGTCCGCCACATCCGGATACGCAGTATTTT. Translated: CASSPPHPDTQYF.